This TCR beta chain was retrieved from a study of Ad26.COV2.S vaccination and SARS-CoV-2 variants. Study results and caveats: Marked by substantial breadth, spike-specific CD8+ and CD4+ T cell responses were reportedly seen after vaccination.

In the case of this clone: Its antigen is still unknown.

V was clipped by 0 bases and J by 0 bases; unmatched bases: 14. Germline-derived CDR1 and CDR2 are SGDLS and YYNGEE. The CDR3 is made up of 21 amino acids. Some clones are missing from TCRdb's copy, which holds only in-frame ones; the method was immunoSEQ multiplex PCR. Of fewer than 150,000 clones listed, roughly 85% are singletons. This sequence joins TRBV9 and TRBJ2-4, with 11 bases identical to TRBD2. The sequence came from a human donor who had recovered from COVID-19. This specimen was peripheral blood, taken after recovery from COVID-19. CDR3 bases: TGTGCCAGCAGCGTAGGTCTGTTGGCTAGCGGGGGGTCCCGAGCCAAAAACATTCAGTACTTC. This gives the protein CASSVGLLASGGSRAKNIQYF.